Listed here are 11 T cell receptor beta chains from one sample, sequenced in a study of blood T cell repertoires in COVID-19. The table came from immunoSEQ multiplex PCR; TCRdb's copy has only in-frame clones and leaves some out. The sample consists of fewer than 700,000 clones, 85% to 90% of them appearing once. The sample was peripheral blood. Receptors were obtained from a woman aged 50 to 65 with COVID-19, enrolled during active disease.

The chain combines TRBV2 with TRBJ1-5; D is unclear. The CDR3 totals 14 residues. Germline lookup yields CDR1 SNHLY and CDR2 FYNNEI. The V end lost 8 bases, the J end lost 6 bases, and 17 bases lay between the germline ends. Here the CDR3 DNA reads TGTGCCAGCGCCTCCGTGGTGGGAGGTCAGCCCCAGCATTTT. Amino acids: CASASVVGGQPQHF.

The rearrangement links TRBV7-6 to TRBJ2-1; 9 nucleotides line up with TRBD2. CDR3 length: 15 residues. Unmatched junction bases numbered 2, after V lost 5 bases and J lost 0 bases. Germline V gene lookup returns CDR1 SGHVS and CDR2 FNYEAQ. This CDR3 reads CASSEGLASYNEQFF. As DNA, the CDR3 is TGTGCCAGCAGCGAGGGACTAGCCTCCTACAATGAGCAGTTCTTC. Complete variable domain (other parts from reference TRBV7-6 and TRBJ2-1): GAGVSQSPRYKVTKRGQDVALRCDPISGHVSLYWYRQALGQGPEFLTYFNYEAQQDKSGLPNDRFSAERPEGSISTLTIQRTEQRDSAMYRCASSEGLASYNEQFFGPGTRLTVL.

The rearrangement links TRBV18 to TRBJ2-7; no firm D call. Germline V gene sequence: CDR1 KGHSH, CDR2 LQKENI. The CDR3 loop spans 16 amino acids. V gave up 4 bases and J gave up 2 bases, with 18 bases separating them. This chain's CDR3 is CASSRSPEIQAYEQYF. DNA for the CDR3: TGTGCCAGCTCACGATCCCCAGAAATTCAAGCCTACGAGCAGTACTTC. Filled out from reference TRBV18 and TRBJ2-7, the complete variable domain reads NAGVMQNPRHLVRRRGQEARLRCSPMKGHSHVYWYRQLPEEGLKFMVYLQKENIIDESGMPKERFSAEFPKEGPSILRIQQVVRGDSAAYFCASSRSPEIQAYEQYFGPGTRLTVT.

This chain joins TRBV2 and TRBJ2-1; the D is unclear. Deletions cut 5 bases from V and 6 bases from J, with 11 bases between. This CDR3 region has 13 residues. Per germline, CDR1 SNHLY and CDR2 FYNNEI. The CDR3 nucleotides read TGTGCCAGCAGTAACGACTGGCGCAATGAGCAGTTCTTC. It encodes CASSNDWRNEQFF.

The chain joins TRBV10-3 to TRBJ2-7; weak D call: TRBD1 (5 bases). Germline CDR1 ENHRY, CDR2 SYGVKD. Trimming removed 10 bases at V and 2 bases at J, with 12 bases between. The CDR3 totals 12 residues. CDR3 sequence (DNA): TGTGCCACACCCAGGGCCCCCTACGAGCAGTACTTC. It is translated as CATPRAPYEQYF.

The chain employs TRBV5-8 and TRBJ2-2; D might be TRBD2 (5 bases). Germline V lookup: CDR1 SGHTS, CDR2 YDEGEE. This CDR3 contains 15 residues. V was trimmed by 8 bases and J by 0 bases, leaving 14 bases between them. The CDR3 here is CARSLRVSNTGELFF. Written as DNA, the CDR3 is TGTGCCAGGTCCTTGAGGGTATCGAACACCGGGGAGCTGTTTTTT.

The genes are TRBV12-3 or TRBV12-4 and TRBJ2-1, with TRBD1 matching over 8 bases. The CDR3 extends over 13 amino acids. V gave up 6 bases and J gave up 9 bases; unmatched junction bases: 7. Here the CDR3 DNA reads TGTGCCAGCAGAGTCCAGGGGGCTATTGAGCAGTTCTTC. Its protein product is CASRVQGAIEQFF.

The rearrangement joins TRBV6-6 to TRBJ2-7; TRBD2 is a possible D gene (7 bases). Trimming cost V 5 bases and J 6 bases, with 17 bases left between them. CDR1 is MNHNY, CDR2 SVGAGI, per germline (reference sequence). The CDR3 totals 14 residues. CDR3 sequence: CASSGVRGGGEQYF. The CDR3 region has the DNA TGTGCCAGCAGTGGCGTAAGGGGGGGCGGCGAGCAGTACTTC.

In the case of this clone: Other DNA sequences in the same sample also yield this CDR3. This chain joins TRBV6-4 and TRBJ2-3, with 13 bases lining up with TRBD2. From germline, CDR1 is MRHNA and CDR2 SNTAGT. V trimming: 3 bases; J trimming: 4 bases; junction bases outside the gene matches: 1. The CDR3 runs to 15 residues. CDR3: CASSDTSGGADTQYF. DNA of the CDR3: TGTGCCAGCAGTGATACTAGCGGGGGGGCAGATACGCAGTATTTT.

This clone has just a few counts. This rearrangement joins TRBV13 to TRBJ1-1; the D gene is possibly TRBD1 (6 bases). The CDR3 has 13 amino acids. The V end lost 5 bases, the J end lost 1 base, and 8 bases lay between the germline ends. Germline V CDR1 and CDR2: PRHDT, FYEKMQ (reference sequence). The CDR3 nucleotides are TGTGCCAGCAGCCTACAGGGGAACACTGAAGCTTTCTTT. Encoded protein: CASSLQGNTEAFF.

The chain links TRBV4-1 to TRBJ2-7; a weak D match, TRBD2 (5 bases). Trimming took 0 bases from V and 6 from J, leaving 15 bases between them. This CDR3 contains 15 residues. Germline CDR1 reads MGHRA; CDR2 reads YSYEKL. CDR3 coding DNA: TGCGCCAGCAGCCAAGACGGCATGGAGGTAGGCGAGCAGTACTTC. Its protein is CASSQDGMEVGEQYF.